A single sample gave rise to the 8 T cell receptor beta chains below, sequenced in a study of T cell responses to AZD1222 COVID-19 vaccine. The repertoire was sequenced with immunoSEQ multiplex PCR; TCRdb's copy has only in-frame clones and lacks some. The table shows 85,000 to 110,000 clones, with 80% to 95% occurring only once. The material sequenced was peripheral blood, taken on day 0 of AZD1222 vaccination. These receptors came from an adult in good health.

This chain joins TRBV6-5 and TRBJ1-6, with 10 nucleotides matching TRBD1. Trimming removed 0 bases from V and 9 bases from J; junction bases left unmatched: 2. Germline V gene lookup returns CDR1 MNHEY and CDR2 SVGAGI. This CDR3 comprises 15 residues. The CDR3 region is CASSYSRDRGSPLHF. The CDR3 DNA reads as TGTGCCAGCAGTTACTCGAGGGACAGGGGTTCACCCCTCCACTTT.

The chain employs TRBV4-1 and TRBJ2-2, with a weak D call TRBD2 (5 bases). The CDR3 spans 16 residues. CDR1 is MGHRA, CDR2 YSYEKL, per germline. V was shortened by 1 base and J by 1 base, with 10 bases between the two germline ends. CDR3 nucleotide sequence: TGCGCCAGCAGCCAAGGAGGCGGGTGGAACACCGGGGAGCTGTTTTTT. Its translation is CASSQGGGWNTGELFF.

The chain joins TRBV12-3 or TRBV12-4 to TRBJ1-1; D uncertain. V lost 3 bases, J lost 6 bases, and 11 bases lay in between. The CDR3 has 13 amino acids. The CDR3 reads CASSFGPVAEAFF. The CDR3 region has the DNA TGTGCCAGCAGTTTCGGTCCGGTTGCTGAAGCTTTCTTT.

The chain couples TRBV6-5 to TRBJ2-5, with TRBD2 matching over 13 bases. Germline CDR1 is MNHEY and CDR2 is SVGAGI. The trim removed 4 bases at V and 13 bases at J, leaving 9 bases unmatched. There are 14 residues in the CDR3. The CDR3 DNA reads as TGTGCCAGCAGTTCCGGGACTAGCGGGGCCACAGGGTACTTC. Its translation is CASSSGTSGATGYF.

J is TRBJ2-2 and V is TRBV6-5, with D unclear. Trimming took off 7 bases at V and 1 base at J, with 7 bases between the two ends. Germline assignment: CDR1 MNHEY and CDR2 SVGAGI. The CDR3 is 13 amino acids. The CDR3 spells CASNGRNTGELFF. CDR3 coding DNA: TGTGCCAGCAACGGAAGGAACACCGGGGAGCTGTTTTTT.

The J gene is TRBJ2-7, the V gene TRBV9, with D maybe TRBD1 (5 bases). The V gene lost 4 bases and the J gene lost 4 bases, with 15 bases spanning the gap. This CDR3 is 14 amino acids long. Looked up from germline, CDR1 is SGDLS and CDR2 is YYNGEE. The chain's CDR3 is CASSPRTFPYEQYF. The DNA for the CDR3 is TGTGCCAGCAGCCCGCGGACATTCCCTTACGAGCAGTACTTC.

The chain carries TRBV5-6 and TRBJ2-3; 11 nucleotides match TRBD2. Looked up from germline, CDR1 is SGHDT and CDR2 is YYEEEE. CDR3 length: 19 amino acids. The J segment lost 8 bases and the V segment lost 3 bases, leaving 20 bases of the junction unmatched. CDR3 coding DNA: TGTGCCAGCAGCTCCCAGAAGGTCCTAGCGGGGGGCACCAGGTCTACGCAGTATTTT. Residues: CASSSQKVLAGGTRSTQYF.

The CDR3 loop is CASSPIVLAKNIQYF. CDR3 DNA: TGTGCCAGCAGCCCAATCGTCTTAGCCAAAAACATTCAGTACTTC. This chain links TRBV6-5 with TRBJ2-4, with no clear D. V was pared by 6 bases and J by 0 bases, with 12 bases between. The germline gives CDR1 MNHEY, CDR2 SVGAGI. This CDR3 comprises 15 residues.